Included here is one TCR beta chain sequence, with context. No cognate antigen has been identified for it. Base quality data are lacking; no much larger clone is found one base away. V drops 6 bases and J drops 2 bases, leaving 12 bases in between. Per the germline V gene, MDHEN is the CDR1 and SYDVKM is the CDR2. Counted from cysteine to phenylalanine, this CDR3 has 14 amino acids. Kept here is only the CDR3 DNA, which spans 42 bases and is read in frame from base 1. The data derive from a study of Ad26.COV2.S vaccination and SARS-CoV-2 variants (TCRdb year 2021). About the full investigation: Vaccine-arm donors came from COV1001, a multicentre, randomized, double-blind, placebo-controlled phase I-IIa trial of Ad26.COV2.S in healthy adults. The specificity and breadth of SARS-CoV-2-reactive T cell receptors after Ad26.COV2.S vaccination were assessed by TCRbeta repertoire sequencing. Participants in the trial were split at random into five groups of five each, receiving low-dose or high-dose Ad26.COV2.S once or twice, or else placebo on both occasions. Ad26.COV2.S was given intramuscularly at 5x10^10 or 1x10^11 viral particles, as a single shot or as two shots 56 days apart. Investigators did not know the trial group allocation while performing experiments and assessing outcomes. A total of approximately 30 samples were included in the TCR-sequenced set, comprising some 20 Ad26.COV2.S vaccine recipients, 5 placebo recipients and 8 SARS-CoV-2 convalescent individuals.

Explained via the paper, the treatment or condition label denotes: 15 to 20 received Ad26.COV2.S at low or high dose, single or two shots; 5 received placebo; per-sample allocation not given. For vaccine and placebo recipients, repertoires were sequenced using samples collected on day 63 after the first injection. In Cohort 1b, 25 to 30 adults aged 18-55 years were enrolled at a single site in Boston, USA, between 29 July and 7 August 2020. Ad26.COV2.S consisted of a replication-incompetent adenovirus type 26 vector by which a prefusion-stabilized SARS-CoV-2 spike protein from the original Wuhan strain was expressed. Study-wide findings and limitations: The study lacked the statistical power to compare responses across vaccine doses or regimens. Substantial breadth of spike-specific CD8+ and CD4+ T cell responses was reported after vaccination. Higher spike-specific TCR breadth was observed in Ad26.COV2.S recipients than in placebo recipients (P = 0.0014). Vaccine and placebo recipients had comparable non-spike TCR breadth, which fits with the vaccine containing only spike. The authors noted that total T cell responses may have been underestimated by the TCR breadth and depth analyses.

TCRbeta CDR3 regions were sequenced with the immunoSEQ Assay. After extraction, genomic DNA underwent amplification by bias-controlled multiplex PCR, followed by high-throughput sequencing. The authors' pipeline ran thus. Collapsing and filtering of sequences were performed to quantify the absolute abundance of each unique TCRbeta CDR3 region. T cell fraction was estimated by normalization of TCRbeta template counts to usable DNA, with usable DNA being measured through amplification of reference genes present in all nucleated cells. Repertoire TCRs were annotated as SARS-CoV-2-specific when V gene, CDR3 amino acid sequence and J gene were exactly matched to a known reactive TCR set. The reference SARS-CoV-2 TCR set was derived from MIRA and filtered for enrichment in COVID-19-positive ImmuneCODE repertoires, a step that removed public or cross-reactive TCRs. Using the MIRA antigens, annotated TCRs were further analysed by specific ORF or by position within an ORF. Depth was the summed frequency of annotated unique rearrangements, while breadth was defined as annotated unique rearrangements over total unique productive rearrangements. Two-sided Wilcoxon rank-sum tests were used to compare TCR breadth between groups. In its TCRdb copy, this immuneACCESS table keeps in-frame sequences only and misses some clones. Where compared with another copy, unresolved V genes explain less than half of these, and the others have no known cause. The DNA was the basis for D and trimming; V, J and clone size are from that table. Counted in this sample were about 410,000 clones; over 75% of them appeared once. Jointly, the top ten make up under 2% of the sample.

The sample in question was peripheral blood, obtained in a trial of Ad26.COV2.S vaccine versus placebo. The receptor comes from a person between 18 and 65 years old who received the Ad26.COV2.S COVID-19 vaccine or a placebo. The rearrangement combines TRBV28 with TRBJ2-3; possibly the D gene is TRBD2, per 6 matching bases. The sequenced DNA is TGTGCCAGCAGGCCCTCGGGGGACACAGATACGCAGTATTTT. Translated, this is CASRPSGDTDTQYF.